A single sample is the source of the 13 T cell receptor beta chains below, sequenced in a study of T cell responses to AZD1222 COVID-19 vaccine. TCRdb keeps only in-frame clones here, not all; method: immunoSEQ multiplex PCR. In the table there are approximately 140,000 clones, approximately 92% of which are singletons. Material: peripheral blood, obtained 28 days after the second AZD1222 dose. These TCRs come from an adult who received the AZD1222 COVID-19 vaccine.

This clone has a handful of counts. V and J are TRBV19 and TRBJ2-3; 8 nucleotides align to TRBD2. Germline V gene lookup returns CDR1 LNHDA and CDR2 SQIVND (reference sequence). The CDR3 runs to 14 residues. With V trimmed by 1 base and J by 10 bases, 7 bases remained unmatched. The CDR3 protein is CASSIALSGRAQYF. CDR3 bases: TGTGCCAGTAGTATAGCCCTGAGCGGGAGAGCGCAGTATTTT.

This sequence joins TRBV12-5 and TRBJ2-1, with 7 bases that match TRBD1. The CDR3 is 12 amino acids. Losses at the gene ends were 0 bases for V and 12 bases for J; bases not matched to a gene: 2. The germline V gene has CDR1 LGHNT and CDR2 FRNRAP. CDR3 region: CASGLVRQGQFF. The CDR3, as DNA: TGTGCTAGTGGTTTGGTAAGACAGGGGCAGTTCTTC.

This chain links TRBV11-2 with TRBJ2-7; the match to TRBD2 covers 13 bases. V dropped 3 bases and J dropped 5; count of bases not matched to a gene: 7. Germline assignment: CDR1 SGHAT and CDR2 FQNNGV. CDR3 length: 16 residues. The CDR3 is CASSFRPTSGRDEQYF. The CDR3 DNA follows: TGTGCCAGCAGCTTCCGCCCCACTAGCGGGAGGGACGAGCAGTACTTC.

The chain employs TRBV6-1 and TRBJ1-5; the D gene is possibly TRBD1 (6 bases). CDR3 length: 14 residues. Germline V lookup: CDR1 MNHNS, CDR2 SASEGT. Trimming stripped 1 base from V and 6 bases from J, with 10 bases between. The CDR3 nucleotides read TGTGCCAGCAGTGAAGGGGGGACACGTCAGCCCCAGCATTTT. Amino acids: CASSEGGTRQPQHF.

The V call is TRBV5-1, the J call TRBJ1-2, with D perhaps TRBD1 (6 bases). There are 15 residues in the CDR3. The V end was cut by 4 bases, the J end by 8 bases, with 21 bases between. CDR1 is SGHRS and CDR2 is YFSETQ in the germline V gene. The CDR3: CASSPDRGRTGGYTF. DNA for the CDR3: TGCGCCAGCAGCCCAGACCGGGGGCGAACGGGGGGCTACACCTTC. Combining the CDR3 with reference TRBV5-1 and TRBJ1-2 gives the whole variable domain KAGVTQTPRYLIKTRGQQVTLSCSPISGHRSVSWYQQTPGQGLQFLFEYFSETQRNKGNFPGRFSGRQFSNSRSEMNVSTLELGDSALYLCASSPDRGRTGGYTFGSGTRLTVV.

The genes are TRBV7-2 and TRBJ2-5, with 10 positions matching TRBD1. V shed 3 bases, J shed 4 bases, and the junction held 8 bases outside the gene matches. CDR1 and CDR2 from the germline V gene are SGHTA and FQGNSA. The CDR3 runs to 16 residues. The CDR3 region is CASSLGTGERRETQYF. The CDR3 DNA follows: TGTGCCAGCAGCTTGGGGACAGGGGAAAGGAGAGAGACCCAGTACTTC.

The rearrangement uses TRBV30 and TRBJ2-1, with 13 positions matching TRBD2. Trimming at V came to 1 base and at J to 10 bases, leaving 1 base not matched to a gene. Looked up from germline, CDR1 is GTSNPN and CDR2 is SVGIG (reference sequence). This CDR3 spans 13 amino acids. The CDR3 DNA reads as TGTGCCTGGAGTGGACTAGCGGGAGGCGAGCAGTTCTTC. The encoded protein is CAWSGLAGGEQFF.

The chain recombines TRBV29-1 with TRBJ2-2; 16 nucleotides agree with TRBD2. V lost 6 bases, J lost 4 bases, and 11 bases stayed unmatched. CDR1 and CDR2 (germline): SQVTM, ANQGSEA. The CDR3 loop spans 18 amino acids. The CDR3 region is CSVSGTSGRAAGTGELFF. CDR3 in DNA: TGCAGCGTCTCCGGGACTAGCGGGAGGGCCGCGGGCACCGGGGAGCTGTTTTTT.

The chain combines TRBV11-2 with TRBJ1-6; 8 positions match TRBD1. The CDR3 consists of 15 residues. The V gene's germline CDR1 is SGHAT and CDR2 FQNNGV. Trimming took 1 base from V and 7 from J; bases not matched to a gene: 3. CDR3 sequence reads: CASSLGTGRNSPLHF. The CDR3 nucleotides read TGTGCCAGCAGCTTAGGGACAGGGAGAAATTCACCCCTCCACTTT.

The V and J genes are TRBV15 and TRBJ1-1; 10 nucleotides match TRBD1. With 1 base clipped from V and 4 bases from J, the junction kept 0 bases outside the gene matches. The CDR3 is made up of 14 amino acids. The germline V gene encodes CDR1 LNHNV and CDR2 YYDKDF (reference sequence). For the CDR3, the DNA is TGTGCCACCAGCAGAGGACAGGGGGCCACTGAAGCTTTCTTT. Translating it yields CATSRGQGATEAFF.

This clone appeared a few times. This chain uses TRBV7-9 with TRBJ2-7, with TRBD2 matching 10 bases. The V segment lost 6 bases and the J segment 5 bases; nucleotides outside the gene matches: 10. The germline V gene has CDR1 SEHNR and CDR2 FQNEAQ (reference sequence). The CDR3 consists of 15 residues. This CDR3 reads CASSSPLAGANEQYF. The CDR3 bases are TGTGCCAGCAGTAGCCCCCTAGCGGGAGCTAACGAGCAGTACTTC.

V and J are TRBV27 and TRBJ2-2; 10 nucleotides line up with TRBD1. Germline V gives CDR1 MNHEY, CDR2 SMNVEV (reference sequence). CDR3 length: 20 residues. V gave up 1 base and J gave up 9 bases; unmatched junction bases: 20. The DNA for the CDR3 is TGTGCCAGCAGTTTATGGGGCTATACTGGGACAGGGGATGCAACCCGGGAGCTGTTTTTT. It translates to CASSLWGYTGTGDATRELFF.

As DNA, the CDR3 is TGTGCCAGCAGCGTTTCACCCGGGACAGCTAACTATGGCTACACCTTC. Translation gives CASSVSPGTANYGYTF. This chain uses TRBV9 with TRBJ1-2, with TRBD1 matching over 7 bases. V lost 2 bases and J lost 0; bases outside the gene matches: 7. Germline assignment: CDR1 SGDLS and CDR2 YYNGEE. This CDR3 is 16 amino acids long.